This T cell receptor beta chain was found in a study of blood T cell repertoires in COVID-19. Whole-study context: Samples taken during acute and convalescent COVID-19 were collected in the United States, Italy and Spain. T cells, B-cell-depleted T cells, or PBMCs supplied cDNA or gDNA.

Source study methods: Reference gene primer amplification in the assay estimated nucleated cell counts. Measured with immunoSEQ multiplex PCR; TCRdb has only the in-frame clones, and not every one. V, J and clone size are taken as reported in that table, and D and trimming were inferred from the DNA itself. The table lists 45,000 to 55,000 clones, approximately 89% of them singletons. This clone was recorded once. Sample: peripheral blood. This clonotype was obtained from a human donor in a cohort sampled during active COVID-19.

The DNA for the CDR3 is TGTGCCAGCAGCCCGGGACTAGCGGGGAACATTCAGTACTTC. It codes for CASSPGLAGNIQYF. This chain links TRBV13 with TRBJ2-4, with 13 positions matching TRBD2. Germline loops: CDR1 PRHDT, CDR2 FYEKMQ (reference sequence). This CDR3 is built from 14 residues. Germline trimming cut 5 bases from V and 7 bases from J; bases unmatched to any gene: 2. Using reference TRBV13 and TRBJ2-4 for the parts outside the CDR3, the full variable domain is AAGVIQSPRHLIKEKRETATLKCYPIPRHDTVYWYQQGPGQDPQFLISFYEKMQSDKGSIPDRFSAQQFSDYHSELNMSSLELGDSALYFCASSPGLAGNIQYFGAGTRLSVL.